A selection of T cell receptor beta chains follows, all from one sample in a study of blood T cell repertoires in COVID-19. The protocol was immunoSEQ multiplex PCR, while the TCRdb copy is restricted to in-frame clones and leaves out a portion. The sample lists around 400,000 clones, around 87% seen once, with approximately 2.5% in the top ten. The sequenced sample consisted of peripheral blood. The receptor set was obtained from a woman aged 55-69 years with COVID-19, enrolled during active disease. Both conserved end residues are part of each CDR3. Fields, in order: V gene, J gene, clone size, D gene, CDR3 DNA, CDR3 protein. D genes are given only for firm matches. Size values are once, few and many counts, or a class for expanded clones, and some rows have none.

>TRBV19|TRBJ2-7|.|TRBD1
TGTGCCAGTGGACCGGGACAGGGGTTTGCCTACGAGCAGTACTTC
CASGPGQGFAYEQYF
>TRBV28|TRBJ1-5|.|TRBD1
TGTGCCAGCAGTTACGTGGGACAGTCATTTAATCAGCCCCAGCATTTT
CASSYVGQSFNQPQHF
>TRBV7-6|TRBJ2-3|.|TRBD1
TGTGCCAGCAGCTACCGGGACAGAGGCACAGATACGCAGTATTTT
CASSYRDRGTDTQYF
>TRBV7-6|TRBJ2-2|.|TRBD1
TGTGCCAGCAGCTTAGCCCTAGGGGGACAGGGTCCCGGGGAGCTGTTTTTT
CASSLALGGQGPGELFF
>TRBV9|TRBJ1-3|.|TRBD1
TGTGCCAGCAGCGACAGGGGACAAGGAGGAAACACCATATATTTT
CASSDRGQGGNTIYF
>TRBV5-4|TRBJ2-1|once|TRBD1
TGTGCCAGCAGCACCCAGACAGGGGAGGACTACAATGAGCAGTTCTTC
CASSTQTGEDYNEQFF
>TRBV18|TRBJ1-1|.|.
TGTGCCAGCTCACCCCTCAGGGAGGTACTCACTGAAGCTTTCTTT
CASSPLREVLTEAFF
>TRBV7-8|TRBJ1-3|.|.
TGTGCCAGCAGCCGTCAGGGGTCTGGAAACACCATATATTTT
CASSRQGSGNTIYF
>TRBV5-1|TRBJ2-1|.|.
TGCGCCAGCAGCTTGGGAGGGGAGGCGGTGAATGAGCAGTTCTTC
CASSLGGEAVNEQFF
>TRBV5-1|TRBJ2-6|.|TRBD1
TGCGCCAGCAGCTTTATTGCCGGGACAGGGTCCTCCGTCCTGACTTTC
CASSFIAGTGSSVLTF
>TRBV28|TRBJ2-3|.|TRBD1
TGTGCCAGCAGTTTCGTCACAGGGGCCAGCACAGATACGCAGTATTTT
CASSFVTGASTDTQYF
>TRBV7-9|TRBJ2-3|.|TRBD2
TGTGCCAGCAGCTTAGACACCTTAGCGGGGGGGCGGACAGATACGCAGTATTTT
CASSLDTLAGGRTDTQYF
>TRBV7-9|TRBJ2-7|.|.
TGTGCCAGCAGCTTAGAGGTTTGGGGCACTCGTTCCTACGAGCAGTACTTC
CASSLEVWGTRSYEQYF
>TRBV6-5|TRBJ1-5|.|.
TGTGCCAGCAGTTTTGACAGTAATCAGCCCCAGCATTTT
CASSFDSNQPQHF
>TRBV6-1|TRBJ1-6|.|.
TGTGCCAGCAGTGAAGCCGCCCTGAGGAGCTCCTATAATTCACCCCTCCACTTT
CASSEAALRSSYNSPLHF
>TRBV19|TRBJ1-5|.|.
TGTGCCAGTAGTATGCAGAATAGCAATCAGCCCCAGCATTTT
CASSMQNSNQPQHF
>TRBV2|TRBJ2-5|.|TRBD2
TGTGCCAGCAGTGGGGGGACTAGCGGGGCGGAGACCCAGTACTTC
CASSGGTSGAETQYF
>TRBV12-3/TRBV12-4|TRBJ1-5|.|.
TGTGCCAGCAGTGGTACAGGGAATCAGCCCCAGCATTTT
CASSGTGNQPQHF
>TRBV9|TRBJ1-6|.|.
TGTGCCAGCAGCGTAGGTGGTCAGGAGGATAATTCACCCCTCCACTTT
CASSVGGQEDNSPLHF
>TRBV11-2|TRBJ2-1|.|.
TGTGCCAGCAGCTTATCACTAGCAAATGAGCAGTTCTTC
CASSLSLANEQFF
>TRBV28|TRBJ2-7|.|.
TGTGCCAGCAGATCCTACGACAGTACCTACGAGCAGTACTTC
CASRSYDSTYEQYF
>TRBV28|TRBJ2-7|.|.
TGTGCCAGCAGGCCCCCGGGCTACGAGCAGTACTTC
CASRPPGYEQYF
>TRBV5-6|TRBJ2-1|.|.
TGTGCCAGCAGCTTCGGGGGGACAGGAATCGTCAATGAGCAGTTCTTC
CASSFGGTGIVNEQFF
>TRBV18|TRBJ1-3|.|.
TGTGCCAGCTCACCAGTCGACAGGTTTTTAGGCGGAAACACCATATATTTT
CASSPVDRFLGGNTIYF
>TRBV4-2|TRBJ1-1|.|TRBD1
TGTGCCAGCAGCCAAGATCTGGGACAGCGGAACACTGAAGCTTTCTTT
CASSQDLGQRNTEAFF
>TRBV6-2/TRBV6-3|TRBJ1-2|few|.
TGTGCCAGCAGTTACACTGGCTATGGCTACACCTTC
CASSYTGYGYTF
>TRBV5-8|TRBJ1-5|.|.
TGTGCCAGCAGCTTGGGGGGCAGGGGTGGCAATCAGCCCCAGCATTTT
CASSLGGRGGNQPQHF
>TRBV3-1/TRBV3-2|TRBJ1-2|.|TRBD1
TGTGCCAGCAGCCGGGGAATCGGGACAGAACTTTATGGCTACACCTTC
CASSRGIGTELYGYTF
>TRBV5-1|TRBJ2-5|.|TRBD1
TGCGCCAGCAGCTTGCGGACAGGCGGCCAAGAGACCCAGTACTTC
CASSLRTGGQETQYF
>TRBV18|TRBJ1-2|few|.
TGTGCCAGCTCACCACCCACAGGGATCAGTGGCTACACCTTC
CASSPPTGISGYTF
>TRBV7-3|TRBJ1-5|.|TRBD1
TGTGCCAGCAGCGAGACGGGACAGCCCAATCAGCCCCAGCATTTT
CASSETGQPNQPQHF
>TRBV5-1|TRBJ2-2|.|.
TGCGCCAGCAGCCGAGGTTTTAACACCGGGGAGCTGTTTTTT
CASSRGFNTGELFF
>TRBV6-5|TRBJ2-6|.|.
TGTGCCAGCAGTTACCGAGGGTTTGGGGCCAACGTCCTGACTTTC
CASSYRGFGANVLTF
>TRBV3-1/TRBV3-2|TRBJ2-5|.|.
TGTGCCAGCAGACCGGGCAGGGGAGAGACCCAGTACTTC
CASRPGRGETQYF
>TRBV6-5|TRBJ2-3|.|TRBD2
TGTGCCAGCAGCCTCCGGGTCGGGGGGGATACGCAGTATTTT
CASSLRVGGDTQYF
>TRBV2|TRBJ2-3|.|.
TGTGCCAGCAGTGGCGTCCTGGGTAGAAGTGAGGTTGATACGCAGTATTTT
CASSGVLGRSEVDTQYF
>TRBV7-9|TRBJ1-2|once|.
TGTGCCAGCAGCGCCACTCCTGAGGGTGGCTACACCTTC
CASSATPEGGYTF
>TRBV19|TRBJ2-1|.|.
TGTGCCAGTAGTGTAACAGTGAATGAGCAGTTCTTC
CASSVTVNEQFF
>TRBV5-1|TRBJ1-2|few|.
TGCGCCAGCAGCTTGCGGTCGTCCTACTATGGCTACACCTTC
CASSLRSSYYGYTF
>TRBV5-1|TRBJ2-5|.|TRBD2
TGCGCCAGCAGCTTGGCCGGGCTAGCGGGGGGACGTAGGGCAGAGACCCAGTACTTC
CASSLAGLAGGRRAETQYF
>TRBV9|TRBJ1-4|.|TRBD1
TGTGCCAGCAGCGGGACAGGCAACCGGGGGGAAAAACTGTTTTTT
CASSGTGNRGEKLFF
>TRBV3-1/TRBV3-2|TRBJ1-2|few|TRBD1
TGTGCCAGCAGCCTATGGACAGGCGTATTCACCTTC
CASSLWTGVFTF
>TRBV29-1|TRBJ1-2|.|TRBD1
TGCAGCGGTGGGACAGGGGCTTTTGGCTACACCTTC
CSGGTGAFGYTF
>TRBV5-1|TRBJ2-1|.|TRBD2
TGCGCCAGCAGGAGCGGGGGCCCCTACAATGAGCAGTTCTTC
CASRSGGPYNEQFF
>TRBV10-3|TRBJ2-5|.|.
TGTGCCATCAGTGGAGGAGGGTTAGAGACCCAGTACTTC
CAISGGGLETQYF
>TRBV9|TRBJ2-5|.|.
TGTGCCAGCAGCGTAGACGGGGAGGAGACCCAGTACTTC
CASSVDGEETQYF
>TRBV5-1|TRBJ2-3|.|TRBD2
TGCGCCAGCAGAACTAGCGGGGGGACGACAGATACGCAGTATTTT
CASRTSGGTTDTQYF
>TRBV19|TRBJ1-3|.|.
TGTGCCAGTAGTATCAGCGGGGGCCGAGGAAACACCATATATTTT
CASSISGGRGNTIYF
>TRBV4-1|TRBJ2-3|once|TRBD2
TGCGCCAGCAGCCACCTAAGAGGTGGCGGGGGGGGCACAGATACGCAGTATTTT
CASSHLRGGGGGTDTQYF
>TRBV3-1/TRBV3-2|TRBJ1-2|.|.
TGTGCCAGCAGCCAGGCGGGCCTTGGTGGCTACACCTTC
CASSQAGLGGYTF
>TRBV19|TRBJ1-4|once|.
TGTGCCAGTAGTACAGGGACACCTTCAACTAATGAAAAACTGTTTTTT
CASSTGTPSTNEKLFF
>TRBV2|TRBJ1-2|.|.
TGTGCCAGCAACCGAGAAAACTATGGCTACACCTTC
CASNRENYGYTF